One sample yielded the 30 T cell receptor beta chains listed below, sequenced in a study of beta chain features in type 1 diabetes (dated by TCRdb to between 2018 and 2020). Libraries were built with the immunoSEQ multiplex PCR assay. The High Capacity cDNA Reverse Transcription Kit was used to reverse transcribe all of the isolated RNA, meaning that expressed TCRB transcripts were what got sequenced. This immuneACCESS table, as held by TCRdb, lists in-frame sequences with V and J called but not all clones. Of the missing ones, under half trace to an unresolved V gene in checked studies; the others have no known cause. This sample is represented by approximately 300,000 clones; more than 9.5% of them were singletons. The ten largest clones capture approximately 0.016% of the sample. Material for sequencing was naive CD4+ T cells from blood. What the cell subset or site label conveys for this sample: true naive CD4+ T cells. All receptors derive from a woman aged 25 to 45 in good health.

The V gene is TRBV9, the J gene TRBJ2-5; D remains ambiguous. Trimming stripped 3 bases from V and 4 bases from J, with 10 bases between. The CDR3 has 13 amino acids. Per germline, CDR1 SGDLS and CDR2 YYNGEE. CDR3 sequence: CASSGPRAETQYF. For the CDR3, the DNA is TGTGCCAGCAGCGGCCCTAGAGCAGAGACCCAGTACTTC.

The sample holds a few counts of this clone. The V gene is TRBV14, the J gene TRBJ2-1; TRBD2 matches at 7 bases. This CDR3 region has 13 residues. Germline V gene lookup returns CDR1 SGHDN and CDR2 FVKESK. J lost 11 bases, V lost 0 bases, and 4 bases had no gene match. The chain's CDR3 is CASSQEWGLQQFF. The DNA for the CDR3 is TGTGCCAGCAGCCAAGAGTGGGGACTACAGCAGTTCTTC.

This clone was seen only a few times. This chain links TRBV30 with TRBJ2-5; the match to TRBD1 covers 9 bases. CDR3 length: 14 amino acids. V lost 5 bases, J lost 6 bases, and 10 bases stayed unmatched. In germline, CDR1 is GTSNPN, CDR2 SVGIG (reference sequence). CDR3 sequence reads: CAWERTGVAKTQYF. The DNA of the CDR3 is TGTGCCTGGGAGAGGACAGGGGTTGCGAAGACCCAGTACTTC.

This clone has just a few counts. The chain couples TRBV5-4 to TRBJ1-4; D is unresolved. V was pared by 2 bases and J by 7 bases, with 18 bases between. The CDR3 has 16 amino acids. CDR1 and CDR2 from the germline V gene are SGHNT and YYREEE (reference sequence). Here the CDR3 reads CASSFSGRGGGEKLFF. The CDR3, as DNA: TGTGCCAGCAGCTTCAGCGGACGGGGTGGCGGTGAAAAACTGTTTTTT.

Note on this clone: The same CDR3 also results from other DNA sequences found in this sample. The genes are TRBV30 and TRBJ1-2, with D hard to call. Between the trimmed V and J ends, which lost 0 bases and 3 bases, there was a span of 5 bases. The V gene's germline CDR1 is GTSNPN and CDR2 SVGIG (reference sequence). The CDR3 loop spans 12 amino acids. CDR3 loop: CAWSVSDYGYTF. In DNA, the CDR3 is TGTGCCTGGAGTGTATCAGACTATGGCTACACCTTC. Full variable domain (missing parts from reference TRBV30 and TRBJ1-2): SQTIHQWPATLVQPVGSPLSLECTVEGTSNPNLYWYRQAAGRGLQLLFYSVGIGQISSEVPQNLSASRPQDRQFILSSKKLLLSDSGFYLCAWSVSDYGYTFGSGTRLTVV.

This clone was found a few times. The rearrangement uses TRBV11-2 and TRBJ2-4; D call uncertain. The CDR3 loop spans 18 amino acids. The germline CDR1 and CDR2 sequences are SGHAT and FQNNGV. Trimming shortened V by 0 bases and J by 0 bases, and 15 bases separated the two germline ends. The CDR3 spells CASSLDLSTTRAKNIQYF. The DNA of the CDR3 is TGTGCCAGCAGCTTAGATCTTTCGACAACCAGAGCCAAAAACATTCAGTACTTC.

This clone has a handful of counts. The chain is built from TRBV7-3 and TRBJ2-2; TRBD1 agrees at 7 bases. The ends lost 3 bases at V and 0 bases at J; junction bases unmatched: 1. Germline CDR1 SGHTA, CDR2 FQGTGA. The CDR3 is made up of 15 amino acids. The CDR3 DNA reads as TGTGCCAGCAGCTTCGGGACAGCGAACACCGGGGAGCTGTTTTTT. Translating gives CASSFGTANTGELFF.

About this clone itself: Other DNA sequences of this sample code for an identical CDR3. The chain is built from TRBV27 and TRBJ2-2; 12 bases are a match to TRBD2. Germline trimming cut 3 bases from V and 5 bases from J; bases unmatched to any gene: 1. Germline V CDR1 and CDR2: MNHEY, SMNVEV (reference sequence). This CDR3 region has 15 residues. The CDR3: CASSFGLAGTGELFF. The CDR3 coding sequence is TGTGCCAGCAGTTTCGGACTAGCGGGAACCGGGGAGCTGTTTTTT.

This clone was detected a few times. V and J are TRBV6-5 and TRBJ1-1, with D possibly matching TRBD1 (6 bases). Germline-derived CDR1 and CDR2 are MNHEY and SVGAGI. The germline V and J ends were trimmed by 2 bases and 0 bases, with 10 bases remaining between them. The CDR3 extends over 15 amino acids. The CDR3 is CASSYAGALNTEAFF. DNA of the CDR3: TGTGCCAGCAGTTACGCAGGGGCTTTGAACACTGAAGCTTTCTTT.

This chain links TRBV7-2 with TRBJ2-3; TRBD2 agrees at 8 bases. V was clipped by 3 bases and J by 6 bases; unmatched bases: 5. CDR3 length: 14 residues. Germline CDR1 is SGHTA and CDR2 is FQGNSA. The CDR3 nucleotides are TGTGCCAGCAGCTTGAGCGGGAGTGAGGATACGCAGTATTTT. It encodes CASSLSGSEDTQYF.

This clone occurred a few times. V is TRBV18 and J is TRBJ2-7; a possible D gene is TRBD2 (5 bases). From germline, CDR1 is KGHSH and CDR2 LQKENI. This CDR3 has 12 amino acids. Trimming pared 3 bases from V and 3 bases from J, leaving 6 bases between. CDR3: CASSPRGYEQYF. The CDR3 nucleotides are TGTGCCAGCTCACCCCGGGGCTACGAGCAGTACTTC.

The table lists this clone with a few counts. The V call is TRBV19, the J call TRBJ2-7, with TRBD2 as a possible D gene (5 bases). This CDR3 has 13 residues. V was trimmed by 8 bases and J by 0 bases, leaving 11 bases between them. Germline-derived CDR1 and CDR2 are LNHDA and SQIVND (reference sequence). CDR3 sequence: CASLSGDSYEQYF. As DNA, the CDR3 is TGTGCCAGTCTCAGCGGAGACTCCTACGAGCAGTACTTC. The entire variable domain, with the rest obtained from reference TRBV19 and TRBJ2-7, is as follows: DGGITQSPKYLFRKEGQNVTLSCEQNLNHDAMYWYRQDPGQGLRLIYYSQIVNDFQKGDIAEGYSVSREKKESFPLTVTSAQKNPTAFYLCASLSGDSYEQYFGPGTRLTVT.

In regard to this clone: The sample contains more than one DNA sequence encoding this CDR3. V is TRBV9 and J is TRBJ2-1; 12 positions match TRBD2. Germline values: CDR1 SGDLS, CDR2 YYNGEE. Losses at the gene ends were 0 bases for V and 4 bases for J; bases not matched to a gene: 2. The CDR3 length is 16 residues. CDR3 DNA: TGTGCCAGCAGCGTAGGCGGGACTAGCGGGTACAATGAGCAGTTCTTC. It translates to CASSVGGTSGYNEQFF.

This rearrangement joins TRBV5-6 to TRBJ2-1; unclear D gene. V shed 8 bases and J shed 2 bases, with 5 bases lying between them. Germline values: CDR1 SGHDT, CDR2 YYEEEE. The CDR3 length is 11 residues. This CDR3 is CASKTYNEQFF. As DNA, the CDR3 is TGTGCCAGTAAAACCTACAATGAGCAGTTCTTC.

The CDR3 region has the DNA TGCGCCAGCAGCCAAGATGGCAGGGCCTGGGAGACCCAGTACTTC. Protein product: CASSQDGRAWETQYF. The chain has TRBV4-1 and TRBJ2-5; D is perhaps TRBD1 (5 bases). This CDR3 comprises 15 residues. Trimming took off 0 bases at V and 5 bases at J, with 13 bases between the two ends. CDR1 is MGHRA and CDR2 is YSYEKL in the germline V gene.

The chain couples TRBV7-6 to TRBJ1-5; D is uncertain. The CDR3 is 13 residues long. V lost 4 bases and J 4 bases, leaving 8 bases between the germline ends. CDR1 SGHVS and CDR2 FNYEAQ come from the germline V gene. In DNA, the CDR3 is TGTGCCAGCAGCTACCGGGTTAATCAGCCCCAGCATTTT. Residues: CASSYRVNQPQHF.

This chain joins TRBV6-5 and TRBJ2-1; tentative D call: TRBD2 (5 bases). Per the germline V gene, CDR1 is MNHEY and CDR2 is SVGAGI. V gave up 4 bases and J gave up 12 bases, with 19 bases separating them. The CDR3 totals 14 residues. CDR3 DNA: TGTGCCAGCAGTTTCGAGGGCCCCTCCCTTGGGCAGTTCTTC. Protein product: CASSFEGPSLGQFF.

This clone appeared a few times. The gene calls are TRBV4-3 and TRBJ2-2, with a weak D call TRBD2 (7 bases). V lost 0 bases, J lost 3 bases, and 14 bases lay in between. In germline, CDR1 is LGHNA, CDR2 YSLEER. The CDR3 is 17 residues long. The CDR3 DNA follows: TGCGCCAGCAGCCAAGATTTCGGGGGGCGGGACACCGGGGAGCTGTTTTTT. It yields the protein CASSQDFGGRDTGELFF.

This clone was detected only a few times. This CDR3 reads CASSLVAGGSREQYF. In nucleotides, the CDR3 is TGTGCCAGCAGCTTAGTGGCCGGAGGGTCGCGAGAGCAGTACTTC. The V gene is TRBV7-2, the J gene TRBJ2-7; TRBD2 might be the D (6 bases). CDR1 is SGHTA, CDR2 FQGNSA, per germline. The CDR3 runs 15 residues. Trimming left V 1 base short and J 7 bases short, with 17 bases between.

This clone was found a few times. The V call is TRBV4-3, the J call TRBJ2-7; the match to TRBD2 covers 8 bases. Germline assignment: CDR1 LGHNA and CDR2 YSLEER. The CDR3 contains 15 residues. Trimming at V came to 0 bases and at J to 2 bases, leaving 3 bases not matched to a gene. CDR3 region: CASSQDLAGPYEQYF. CDR3 sequence (DNA): TGCGCCAGCAGCCAAGATTTAGCGGGACCCTACGAGCAGTACTTC.

This clone was seen many times. The chain couples TRBV30 to TRBJ2-2; 12 bases fit TRBD2. The germline gives CDR1 GTSNPN, CDR2 SVGIG (reference sequence). The CDR3 is made up of 14 amino acids. The junction had 3 bases not matched to a gene; V was cut back by 0 bases and J by 10 bases. This CDR3 reads CAWSVLAGGVELFF. The DNA for the CDR3 is TGTGCCTGGAGTGTACTAGCGGGGGGCGTGGAGCTGTTTTTT.

The chain links TRBV2 to TRBJ2-1, with TRBD1 matching over 10 bases. V lost 3 bases, J lost 1 base, and 6 bases stayed unmatched. This CDR3 has 17 residues. Germline CDR1 and CDR2: SNHLY and FYNNEI. This chain's CDR3 is CASSEDRGFSSYNEQFF. CDR3 bases: TGTGCCAGCAGTGAGGACAGGGGGTTTTCTTCCTACAATGAGCAGTTCTTC. Full variable domain (remainder filled in from reference TRBV2 and TRBJ2-1): EPEVTQTPSHQVTQMGQEVILRCVPISNHLYFYWYRQILGQKVEFLVSFYNNEISEKSEIFDDQFSVERPDGSNFTLKIRSTKLEDSAMYFCASSEDRGFSSYNEQFFGPGTRLTVL.

This clone turned up a few times. The genes are TRBV15 and TRBJ2-1; 7 bases fit TRBD2. Unmatched junction bases numbered 10, after V lost 1 base and J lost 7 bases. The CDR3 contains 16 residues. Germline CDR1 and CDR2: LNHNV and YYDKDF (reference sequence). CDR3 DNA sequence: TGTGCCACCAGCAGAGCCGGGAGGCCTAGTCAGAATGAGCAGTTCTTC. Amino acid sequence: CATSRAGRPSQNEQFF.

This clone appeared a few times. The chain employs TRBV5-5 and TRBJ2-1, with 10 bases identical to TRBD2. The germline gives CDR1 SGHKS, CDR2 YYEKEE (reference sequence). The V and J ends lost 0 bases and 5 bases, in that order; junction bases with no gene match: 2. The CDR3 totals 15 residues. The CDR3 nucleotides read TGTGCCAGCAGCTTGGTACTAGCGGGAAACAATGAGCAGTTCTTC. As protein: CASSLVLAGNNEQFF.

This clone has more than one count but fewer than ten. The rearrangement joins TRBV7-8 to TRBJ2-7; no definite D call. The CDR3 has 15 amino acids. Germline values: CDR1 SGHVS, CDR2 FQNEAQ. V was shortened by 0 bases and J by 2 bases, with 11 bases between the two germline ends. The CDR3 coding sequence is TGTGCCAGCAGCTTAGCGCGCGGAGCAACCTACGAGCAGTACTTC. Encoded protein: CASSLARGATYEQYF.

J is TRBJ2-7 and V is TRBV19; D unresolved. The CDR3 covers 14 residues. Between the trimmed V and J ends, which lost 5 bases and 4 bases, there was a span of 15 bases. Germline CDR1 is LNHDA and CDR2 is SQIVND (reference sequence). The CDR3 bases are TGTGCCAGTAGTCCGAGACACCACTCGTACGAGCAGTACTTC. Its protein is CASSPRHHSYEQYF. Variable domain in full (rest from reference TRBV19 and TRBJ2-7): DGGITQSPKYLFRKEGQNVTLSCEQNLNHDAMYWYRQDPGQGLRLIYYSQIVNDFQKGDIAEGYSVSREKKESFPLTVTSAQKNPTAFYLCASSPRHHSYEQYFGPGTRLTVT.

Only a few counts were recorded for this clone. The rearrangement uses TRBV4-1 and TRBJ2-7, with D unclear. With 0 bases removed from V and 0 bases from J, the gap between germline ends came to 6 bases. This CDR3 contains 14 residues. Germline-derived CDR1 and CDR2 are MGHRA and YSYEKL. CDR3 region: CASSQEGTSYEQYF. The CDR3 bases are TGCGCCAGCAGCCAAGAGGGCACCTCCTACGAGCAGTACTTC.

This clone showed up just a few times. At the DNA level, this CDR3 is encoded by other sequences in the same sample as well. V usage is TRBV7-2 and J usage is TRBJ2-1, with a possible D match to TRBD2 (6 bases). The CDR3 is made up of 15 amino acids. Trimming took 1 base from V and 0 from J, leaving 7 bases between them. The germline CDR1 and CDR2 sequences are SGHTA and FQGNSA. CDR3 protein: CASSLVGSSYNEQFF. The CDR3 nucleotides read TGTGCCAGCAGCTTAGTCGGGAGCTCCTACAATGAGCAGTTCTTC.

The chain is built from TRBV6-4 and TRBJ2-3; D possibly corresponds to TRBD2 (6 bases). V lost 5 bases and J lost 0, with 9 bases in between. The CDR3 length is 14 residues. The germline V gene encodes CDR1 MRHNA and CDR2 SNTAGT. CDR3: CASSRELSTDTQYF. CDR3 bases: TGTGCCAGCAGTCGGGAGCTGAGCACAGATACGCAGTATTTT.

The CDR3 spells CASSRGLAGVGYEQYF. The CDR3 coding sequence is TGTGCCAGCAGCCGGGGCCTAGCGGGAGTAGGCTACGAGCAGTACTTC. The genes are TRBV7-9 and TRBJ2-7, with 10 bases lining up with TRBD2. The CDR3 runs to 16 residues. CDR1 is SEHNR, CDR2 FQNEAQ, per germline (reference sequence). Trimming took 5 bases from V and 3 from J; bases not matched to a gene: 10.